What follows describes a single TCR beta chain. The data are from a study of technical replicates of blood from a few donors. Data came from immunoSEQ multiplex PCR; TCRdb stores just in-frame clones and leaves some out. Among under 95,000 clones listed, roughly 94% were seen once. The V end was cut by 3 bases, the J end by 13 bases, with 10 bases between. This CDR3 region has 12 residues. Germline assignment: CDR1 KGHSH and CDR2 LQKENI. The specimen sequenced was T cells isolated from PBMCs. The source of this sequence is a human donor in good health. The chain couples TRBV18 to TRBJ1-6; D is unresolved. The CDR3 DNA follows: TGTGCCAGCTCACCGGGCTCGGTTCCCCTCCACTTT. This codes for CASSPGSVPLHF.